These T cell receptor beta chains were read from a single sample in a study of blood T cell repertoires in COVID-19. Sequenced by immunoSEQ multiplex PCR; TCRdb stores in-frame clones only, minus some. The table lists nearly 400,000 clones, 85% to 90% of them singletons. The sequencing input was PBMCs or T cells enriched from blood (not recorded which). These receptors were obtained from a woman aged 25-40 years who had recovered from COVID-19. Both conserved end residues are part of each CDR3. A D gene is named only where the DNA matches it firmly. Size is omitted from some rows. Given values are once, few, many or a class for expanded clones.

>.|TRBV5-1|TRBJ1-2|.
CASSLAGWSGYTF
TGCGCCAGCAGCTTGGCCGGTTGGTCTGGCTACACCTTC
>.|TRBV6-5|TRBJ1-5|.
CASSYTTPSGKMPQHF
TGTGCCAGCAGTTACACGACACCCTCGGGGAAAATGCCCCAGCATTTT
>.|TRBV27|TRBJ1-1|.
CASSLSAGAGAEAFF
TGTGCCAGCAGTTTATCAGCAGGTGCCGGGGCTGAAGCTTTCTTT
>.|TRBV7-3|TRBJ1-1|TRBD1
CASSEQGFNTEAFF
TGTGCCAGCAGCGAACAGGGGTTCAACACTGAAGCTTTCTTT
>.|TRBV4-1|TRBJ1-4|TRBD1
CASSQGGQLRREGLFF
TGCGCCAGCAGCCAAGGGGGACAGCTCCGAAGAGAGGGACTGTTTTTT
>.|TRBV12-3/TRBV12-4|TRBJ2-1|.
CASKQGRDEQFF
TGTGCCAGCAAACAGGGCAGGGATGAGCAGTTCTTC
>once|TRBV6-5|TRBJ1-5|.
CASSYNRGRDQPQHF
TGTGCCAGCAGTTACAATCGCGGGCGGGATCAGCCCCAGCATTTT
>.|TRBV9|TRBJ1-2|TRBD1
CASSARGTESAWGYTF
TGTGCCAGCAGTGCTCGAGGGACAGAAAGCGCCTGGGGCTACACCTTC
>.|TRBV2|TRBJ2-1|.
CASRLDGNEQFF
TGTGCCAGCAGACTAGATGGGAATGAGCAGTTCTTC
>few|TRBV9|TRBJ2-7|.
CASSVAQGTHEQYF
TGTGCCAGCAGCGTAGCCCAGGGGACCCACGAGCAGTACTTC
>.|TRBV4-2|TRBJ2-1|TRBD1
CASSQGQGVTDEQFF
TGTGCCAGCAGCCAAGGACAGGGAGTAACGGATGAGCAGTTCTTC
>.|TRBV5-1|TRBJ2-1|TRBD2
CASSLTSGSSYNEQFF
TGCGCCAGCAGCTTGACTAGCGGGAGCTCCTACAATGAGCAGTTCTTC
>.|TRBV12-3/TRBV12-4|TRBJ1-5|.
CASSLVVNGPQHF
TGTGCCAGCAGTTTAGTTGTTAACGGGCCCCAGCATTTT
>.|TRBV5-1|TRBJ2-7|TRBD1
CASSRDRGYEQYF
TGCGCCAGCAGCAGGGACAGGGGTTACGAGCAGTACTTC
>.|TRBV11-2|TRBJ2-7|.
CASTEGAREQYF
TGTGCCAGCACGGAGGGGGCTAGGGAGCAGTACTTC
>.|TRBV10-2|TRBJ1-2|.
CASSEFGDYGYTF
TGCGCCAGCAGTGAGTTCGGGGACTATGGCTACACCTTC
>.|TRBV19|TRBJ1-1|.
CATSRGRNTEAFF
TGTGCCACCTCCAGGGGCCGGAACACTGAAGCTTTCTTT
>.|TRBV13|TRBJ2-7|.
CASTKGGQLYEQYF
TGTGCCAGCACCAAAGGAGGACAGCTCTACGAGCAGTACTTC
>.|TRBV10-3|TRBJ1-6|TRBD1
CAISHSGQGDSPLHF
TGTGCCATCAGTCACTCCGGACAGGGCGATTCACCCCTCCACTTT
>.|TRBV23-1|TRBJ2-1|TRBD2
CASGRTLPVEREAYNEQFF
TGCGCCAGCGGTAGAACGCTCCCGGTAGAGCGGGAGGCCTACAATGAGCAGTTCTTC
>.|TRBV18|TRBJ2-1|.
CASSPQGTYNEQFF
TGTGCCAGCTCACCACAGGGGACCTACAATGAGCAGTTCTTC
>.|TRBV7-9|TRBJ2-7|TRBD2
CASSLGTSGEQYF
TGTGCCAGCAGCTTAGGGACTAGCGGGGAACAGTACTTC
>.|TRBV6-5|TRBJ1-1|TRBD1
CASSRTGGFSTEAFF
TGTGCCAGCAGCCGGACAGGGGGCTTCAGCACTGAAGCTTTCTTT
>.|TRBV20-1|TRBJ2-1|TRBD2
CSASRTSGYNEQFF
TGCAGTGCTAGTAGAACTAGCGGGTACAATGAGCAGTTCTTC
>.|TRBV25-1|TRBJ1-1|TRBD1
CASSEPAGTGHTEAFF
TGTGCCAGCAGTGAACCCGCCGGGACAGGGCACACTGAAGCTTTCTTT
>.|TRBV18|TRBJ1-5|TRBD1
CASSPPLGDRANQPQHF
TGTGCCAGCTCACCACCGCTCGGGGACAGGGCTAATCAGCCCCAGCATTTT
>.|TRBV2|TRBJ1-1|TRBD1
CASSALTGDTEAFF
TGTGCCAGCAGTGCTTTAACAGGGGACACTGAAGCTTTCTTT
>.|TRBV18|TRBJ1-2|.
CASSPSGENYGYTF
TGTGCCAGCTCACCCTCAGGGGAAAACTATGGCTACACCTTC
>few|TRBV24-1|TRBJ2-7|.
CATSDSRPAGISYEQYF
TGTGCCACCAGTGATTCACGACCAGCGGGCATCTCCTACGAGCAGTACTTC
>.|TRBV7-2|TRBJ2-7|TRBD1
CASSPDRVQDHEQYF
TGTGCCAGCAGCCCAGACAGGGTGCAGGACCACGAGCAGTACTTC
>.|TRBV11-1|TRBJ2-1|.
CASSLNVLYNEQFF
TGTGCCAGCAGCTTAAATGTTCTCTACAATGAGCAGTTCTTC
>.|TRBV6-1|TRBJ1-1|.
CASSELRRAEAFF
TGTGCCAGCAGTGAACTTAGGAGGGCTGAAGCTTTCTTT
>.|TRBV5-1|TRBJ2-7|.
CASSLAFGLHEQYF
TGCGCCAGCAGCTTGGCGTTTGGGCTCCACGAGCAGTACTTC
>once|TRBV3-1/TRBV3-2|TRBJ1-1|.
CASSQERTTSTPEAFF
TGTGCCAGCAGCCAAGAGCGGACTACTTCCACCCCCGAAGCTTTCTTT
>once|TRBV25-1|TRBJ2-1|TRBD2
CASSELGSSGDNEQFF
TGTGCCAGCAGTGAATTAGGTAGTAGCGGGGACAATGAGCAGTTCTTC
>once|TRBV29-1|TRBJ1-5|.
CSVEHREGQPQHF
TGCAGCGTTGAACACAGGGAGGGCCAGCCCCAGCATTTT
>.|TRBV5-1|TRBJ2-3|.
CASSGMTTTDTQYF
TGCGCCAGCAGCGGCATGACTACCACAGATACGCAGTATTTT
>.|TRBV19|TRBJ1-4|.
CASRGLRNEKLFF
TGTGCCAGTAGGGGCCTCAGGAATGAAAAACTGTTTTTT
>.|TRBV27|TRBJ2-7|.
CASSDSLGKEVHEQYF
TGTGCCAGCAGCGACAGTCTTGGCAAAGAGGTCCACGAGCAGTACTTC
>.|TRBV28|TRBJ2-3|TRBD2
CASSRTSGVNTQYF
TGTGCCAGCAGTCGTACTAGCGGAGTTAATACGCAGTATTTT
>.|TRBV5-4|TRBJ1-1|.
CASSSPALADTEAFF
TGTGCCAGCAGCTCACCTGCACTAGCGGACACTGAAGCTTTCTTT
>.|TRBV6-2/TRBV6-3|TRBJ2-5|.
CASSKHKETQYF
TGTGCCAGCAGTAAACACAAAGAGACCCAGTACTTC
>few|TRBV12-5|TRBJ2-7|TRBD2
CASGLRREVYEQYF
TGTGCTAGTGGTTTGCGGCGGGAGGTTTACGAGCAGTACTTC
>once|TRBV24-1|TRBJ2-7|TRBD1
CATSHRGQGKGSRYEQYF
TGTGCCACCAGTCACCGCGGACAGGGAAAAGGATCTAGATACGAGCAGTACTTC
>.|TRBV7-8|TRBJ2-1|TRBD1
CASSNRGDSFRNEQFF
TGTGCCAGCAGCAACCGAGGGGACAGCTTCCGTAATGAGCAGTTCTTC
>.|TRBV18|TRBJ2-7|TRBD1
CASSPPGDRGGEQYF
TGTGCCAGCTCACCACCGGGGGACAGGGGTGGAGAGCAGTACTTC
>.|TRBV6-2/TRBV6-3|TRBJ1-6|.
CASSSSSRAYLHF
TGTGCCAGCAGTTCCTCATCTCGAGCTTACCTCCACTTT
>.|TRBV28|TRBJ2-7|.
CASSLAQSYEQYF
TGTGCCAGCAGTTTAGCCCAGTCCTACGAGCAGTACTTC
>.|TRBV5-6|TRBJ2-5|.
CASSLEGTPYF
TGTGCCAGCAGCTTGGAGGGGACACCTTACTTC
>.|TRBV11-2|TRBJ2-2|.
CASTPLSGELFF
TGTGCCAGCACCCCACTATCCGGGGAGCTGTTTTTT